The entry below describes one TCR beta chain. The junction had 13 bases not matched to a gene; V was cut back by 5 bases and J by 0 bases. Germline CDR1 is MNHEY and CDR2 is SMNVEV (reference sequence). This CDR3 region has 18 residues. The data stem from a study of blood T cell repertoires in COVID-19. About the study: Some COVID-19 samples were acute and others convalescent; all came from the United States, Italy and Spain. PBMCs, B-cell-depleted T cells, or T cells provided the cDNA or gDNA that made up the material.

Original handling: Reference gene primer amplification gave estimated nucleated cell counts. The protocol was immunoSEQ multiplex PCR, while the TCRdb copy is restricted to in-frame clones and leaves out a portion. V, J and clone size reflect that table, while D and trimming were determined from the DNA. The table shows approximately 69,000 clones, with roughly four fifths occurring only once. This clonotype was obtained from a woman in her 70s with acute or convalescent COVID-19. This chain links TRBV27 with TRBJ2-3; 8 positions agree with TRBD2. Sequences were obtained from peripheral blood. The CDR3 bases are TGTGCCAGCAGTCCGCGGGGGCCACTAGCGGCTAGCACAGATACGCAGTATTTT. Its protein product is CASSPRGPLAASTDTQYF.